This record looks at one T cell receptor (beta chain) sequence and its context. This record belongs to a study of blood T cell repertoires in COVID-19. Study information: From T cells, B-cell-depleted T cells, or PBMCs came the material, which was cDNA or gDNA.

CDR3 length: 14 residues. In germline, CDR1 is SNHLY, CDR2 FYNNEI. V lost 4 bases to trimming and J lost 5 bases, with 13 bases between them. In the authors' methods: How many nucleated cells were present was estimated from reference gene primer amplification. Libraries were prepared by immunoSEQ multiplex PCR; TCRdb keeps only in-frame clonotypes and omits some of them. From that table come the V and J calls and clone size; the DNA was used to work out D and trimming. The table records 200,000 to 250,000 clones, roughly 81% of them present only once. The chain recombines TRBV2 with TRBJ2-3; no firm D call. The sequenced material came from peripheral blood. The TCR sequence derives from a woman in her forties or fifties with active or convalescent COVID-19. The CDR3 sequence: CASSVVLAVDTQYF. CDR3 DNA: TGTGCCAGCAGTGTGGTGTTGGCGGTAGATACGCAGTATTTT. The whole variable domain, filled in from reference TRBV2 and TRBJ2-3, reads EPEVTQTPSHQVTQMGQEVILRCVPISNHLYFYWYRQILGQKVEFLVSFYNNEISEKSEIFDDQFSVERPDGSNFTLKIRSTKLEDSAMYFCASSVVLAVDTQYFGPGTRLTVL.